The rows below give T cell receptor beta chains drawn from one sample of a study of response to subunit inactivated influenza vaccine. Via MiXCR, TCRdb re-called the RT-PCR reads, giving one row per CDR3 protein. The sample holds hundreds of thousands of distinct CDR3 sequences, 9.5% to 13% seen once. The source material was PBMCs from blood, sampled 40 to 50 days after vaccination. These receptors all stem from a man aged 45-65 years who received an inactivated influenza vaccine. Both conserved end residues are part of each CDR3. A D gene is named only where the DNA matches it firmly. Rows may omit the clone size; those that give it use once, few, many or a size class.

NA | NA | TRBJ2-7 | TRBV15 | TGTGCCACCAGCAGAGACCACAGCTACGAGCAGTACTTC | CATSRDHSYEQYF
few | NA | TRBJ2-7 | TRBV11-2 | TGTGCCAGCAGCTCTAGGGCGTTCCCCTACGAGCAGTACTTC | CASSSRAFPYEQYF
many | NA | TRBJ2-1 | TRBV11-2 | TGTGCCAGCAGCTTAGACTTAGCGGAGGCAAGAAGACGCAATGAGCAGTTCTTC | CASSLDLAEARRRNEQFF
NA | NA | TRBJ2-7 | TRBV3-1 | TGTGCCAGCAGCCCAGTAGGCGGAGAGCAGTACTTC | CASSPVGGEQYF
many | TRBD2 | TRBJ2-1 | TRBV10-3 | TGTGCCATCAGTGATCGGCTAGCGGGAGCCTACAATGAGCAGTTCTTC | CAISDRLAGAYNEQFF
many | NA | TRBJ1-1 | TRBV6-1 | TGTGCCAGCAGTAATACACTACAGGGTACTGAAGCTTTCTTT | CASSNTLQGTEAFF
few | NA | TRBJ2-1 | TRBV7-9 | TGTGCCAGCAGCTTAGACGGGCGCGAGTTCTTC | CASSLDGREFF
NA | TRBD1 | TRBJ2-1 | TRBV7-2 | TGTGCCAGCAGCCGGTACAGGGGGTCCGGCAATGAGCAGTTCTTC | CASSRYRGSGNEQFF
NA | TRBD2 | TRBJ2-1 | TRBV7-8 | TGTGCCAGCAGCTTGGGTCTAGCGGGAGTCTATGAGCAGTTCTTC | CASSLGLAGVYEQFF
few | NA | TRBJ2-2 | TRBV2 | TGTGCCAGCAGTGAACGTTCAGGACCGGGCGGGGAGCTGTTTTTT | CASSERSGPGGELFF
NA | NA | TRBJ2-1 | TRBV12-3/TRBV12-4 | TGTGCCAGCAGTTTATCCGGGACACCATACAATGAGCAGTTCTTC | CASSLSGTPYNEQFF
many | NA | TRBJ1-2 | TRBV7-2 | TGTGCCAGCAGCCCCGGTAGGGTGGGTGGCTACACCTTC | CASSPGRVGGYTF
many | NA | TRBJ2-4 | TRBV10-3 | TGTGCCATCAGTGAAAGACTGGTTTCCAAAAACATTCAGTACTTC | CAISERLVSKNIQYF